This is a list of T cell receptor beta chains from one sample in a study of post-analysis software for immune sequencing data. TCRdb re-analysed the PCR reads in MiXCR, keeping a single row per CDR3 protein. This sample has 450,000 to 700,000 distinct CDR3 sequences; about 40% occur once, and the top ten carry 1.7%. The specimen was blood. The receptors were sampled from a girl between 10 and 17 years old with multiple sclerosis. Both conserved end residues are part of each CDR3. D genes are given only for firm matches. Rows give clone size only sometimes, using once, few, many, or a class for an expanded clone.

v_gene	d_gene	abundance	j_gene	CDR3aa	CDR3nt
TRBV5-1	-	few	TRBJ2-6	CASSYEPSHSGANVLTF	TGCGCCAGCAGCTACGAACCATCCCACTCTGGGGCCAACGTCCTGACTTTC
TRBV12-3/TRBV12-4	TRBD2	-	TRBJ2-1	CASSLTSGGSGSYNEQFF	TGTGCCAGCAGTCTGACTAGCGGGGGGTCCGGTTCCTACAATGAGCAGTTCTTC
TRBV7-2	TRBD2	few	TRBJ2-5	CASSLLGTSGETQYF	TGTGCCAGCAGCTTATTAGGGACTAGCGGAGAGACCCAGTACTTC
TRBV10-1	-	-	TRBJ2-3	CASLKGSPSGNTQYF	TGCGCCAGCCTAAAGGGTAGCCCTTCCGGGAATACGCAGTATTTT
TRBV12-3/TRBV12-4	-	-	TRBJ1-2	CASSPGWGDGYGYTF	TGTGCCAGCAGTCCGGGATGGGGGGATGGCTATGGCTACACCTTC
TRBV16	-	once	TRBJ2-7	CASSQTWYEQYF	TGTGCCAGCAGCCAAACATGGTACGAGCAGTACTTC
TRBV24-1	-	-	TRBJ2-5	CATRDFPAGETQYF	TGTGCCACCAGGGATTTCCCGGCCGGGGAGACCCAGTACTTC
TRBV20-1	TRBD2	few	TRBJ2-3	CSADGTSLITDTQYF	TGCAGTGCCGACGGGACTAGCCTTATCACAGATACGCAGTATTTT
TRBV7-9	-	once	TRBJ1-1	CASSLSSVGNTEAFF	TGTGCCAGCAGCTTATCCTCGGTCGGGAACACTGAAGCTTTCTTT
TRBV11-1	TRBD2	few	TRBJ2-7	CASSRGLADSYEQYF	TGTGCCAGCAGCCGCGGACTAGCGGACTCCTACGAGCAGTACTTC
TRBV5-1	-	-	TRBJ2-5	CASSLAGQMETQYF	TGCGCCAGCAGCTTAGCTGGACAAATGGAGACCCAGTACTTC